The 25 T cell receptor beta chains in this list originate from one sample, sequenced in a study of control samples from healthy donors and cancer patients. The method was immunoSEQ multiplex PCR; TCRdb's version includes in-frame clones alone and lacks a portion of them. The table lists 100,000 or so clones, roughly 91% of them singletons. Sequenced material: blood. The source of these receptors is a man aged 25-40 years in good health.

This clone was found once. The chain carries TRBV23-1 and TRBJ2-7, with 8 bases identical to TRBD2. TRBV23-1 is an ORF, and what it does is uncertain. J lost 2 bases, V lost 11 bases, and 2 bases had no gene match. This CDR3 comprises 11 residues. The CDR3 loop reads CAPGGAYEQYV. CDR3 DNA sequence: TGCGCCCCGGGGGGGGCCTACGAGCAGTACGTC.

This sequence joins TRBV5-6 and TRBJ2-5, with no clear D. Trimming stripped 0 bases from V and 4 bases from J, with 13 bases between. CDR3 size: 15 residues. CDR1 and CDR2 from the germline V gene are SGHDT and YYEEEE. The DNA of the CDR3 is TGTGCCAGCAGCTTGGGGCTTCCGATGGGAGAGACCCAGTACTTC. Translated: CASSLGLPMGETQYF.

Details on this clone: The sample has other DNA sequences that encode this CDR3 too. The V and J genes are TRBV9 and TRBJ2-3; 7 nucleotides agree with TRBD2. Germline CDR1 and CDR2: SGDLS and YYNGEE. The CDR3 sequence is 14 residues long. After removal of 5 bases from V and 0 bases from J, the junction contained 3 bases not matched to a gene. The CDR3 region is CASRSGTSTDTQYF. The CDR3 bases are TGTGCCAGCAGGAGCGGGACTAGCACAGATACGCAGTATTTT.

The chain joins TRBV7-2 to TRBJ1-6, with 10 bases identical to TRBD1. The CDR3 totals 17 residues. CDR1 and CDR2 (germline): SGHTA, FQGNSA. Trimming took 0 bases from V and 7 from J; bases not matched to a gene: 6. CDR3 sequence (DNA): TGTGCCAGCAGCTTAGCGCCCACGGGACAGGGGAATTCACCCCTCCACTTT. Translating gives CASSLAPTGQGNSPLHF.

The chain combines TRBV4-2 with TRBJ1-6; D is undetermined. Trimming pared 5 bases from V and 8 bases from J, leaving 16 bases between. CDR1 and CDR2 (germline): LGHNA, YNFKEQ. The CDR3 extends over 15 amino acids. This chain's CDR3 is CASSGRTVPYSPLHF. The CDR3 bases are TGTGCCAGCAGCGGACGGACGGTACCGTATTCACCCCTCCACTTT.

J is TRBJ2-2 and V is TRBV15, with D perhaps TRBD2 (6 bases). V dropped 5 bases and J dropped 5 bases, with 9 bases sitting between them. CDR3 length: 13 amino acids. Germline CDR1 LNHNV, CDR2 YYDKDF (reference sequence). The CDR3 region is CATSFRGTGELFF. CDR3 coding DNA: TGTGCCACCAGCTTCCGGGGGACCGGGGAGCTGTTTTTT.

The rearrangement links TRBV11-2 to TRBJ2-1; TRBD1 is a possible D gene (6 bases). Germline V gene data show CDR1 as SGHAT and CDR2 as FQNNGV. V shed 4 bases and J shed 9 bases, with 16 bases lying between them. CDR3 length: 14 amino acids. In DNA form, the CDR3 reads TGTGCCAGCAGCTCCAGGGGAGTTGCGGGTGAGCAGTTCTTC. Protein product: CASSSRGVAGEQFF.

This chain uses TRBV28 with TRBJ1-6; TRBD1 matches at 7 bases. J was trimmed by 4 bases and V by 6 bases; bases with no gene match: 12. The CDR3 is made up of 17 amino acids. Germline V gene sequence: CDR1 MDHEN, CDR2 SYDVKM. CDR3 residues: CASSYQTGREYNSPLHF. The CDR3 coding sequence is TGTGCCAGCAGCTATCAGACAGGGAGGGAGTATAATTCACCCCTCCACTTT. The variable domain in full, with the rest retrieved from reference TRBV28 and TRBJ1-6, is DVKVTQSSRYLVKRTGEKVFLECVQDMDHENMFWYRQDPGLGLRLIYFSYDVKMKEKGDIPEGYSVSREKKERFSLILESASTNQTSMYLCASSYQTGREYNSPLHFGNGTRLTVT.

CDR3 bases: TGTGCCAGCAGCGTAGAACAGGGGAACACTGAAGCTTTCTTT. This sequence encodes CASSVEQGNTEAFF. The chain carries TRBV9 and TRBJ1-1; D is perhaps TRBD1 (6 bases). The V end was cut by 0 bases, the J end by 1 base, with 7 bases between. Per germline, CDR1 SGDLS and CDR2 YYNGEE. There are 14 residues in the CDR3. Together with reference TRBV9 and TRBJ1-1, the CDR3 gives the full variable domain: DSGVTQTPKHLITATGQRVTLRCSPRSGDLSVYWYQQSLDQGLQFLIQYYNGEERAKGNILERFSAQQFPDLHSELNLSSLELGDSALYFCASSVEQGNTEAFFGQGTRLTVV.

The chain is built from TRBV19 and TRBJ2-2; 10 nucleotides align to TRBD2. This CDR3 contains 16 residues. In germline, CDR1 is LNHDA, CDR2 SQIVND (reference sequence). V lost 3 bases, J lost 4 bases, and 5 bases stayed unmatched. CDR3 nucleotides: TGTGCCAGTAGTATCCTCACTAGCGGGGCCACCGGGGAGCTGTTTTTT. Translating gives CASSILTSGATGELFF.

The chain has TRBV6-2 or TRBV6-3 and TRBJ1-1; no clear D gene. The CDR3 length is 12 residues. Germline CDR1 MNHEY, CDR2 SVGEGT. Trimming took 0 bases from V and 11 from J, leaving 10 bases between them. The CDR3 DNA reads as TGTGCCAGCAGTTACTCGAAGAGGGCCGCTTTCTTT. As protein: CASSYSKRAAFF.

CDR3: CASSLAGTDDSPLHF. In DNA form, the CDR3 reads TGCGCCAGCAGCTTGGCTGGGACAGACGATTCACCCCTCCACTTT. This rearrangement joins TRBV5-1 to TRBJ1-6, with 7 bases identical to TRBD1. Looked up from germline, CDR1 is SGHRS and CDR2 is YFSETQ. The V and J ends lost 0 bases and 8 bases, in that order; junction bases with no gene match: 5. CDR3 length: 15 residues.

CDR3 in amino acids: CASSSGRANTGELFF. CDR3 bases: TGTGCCAGCAGCTCCGGACGCGCGAACACCGGGGAGCTGTTTTTT. This chain connects TRBV7-9 to TRBJ2-2; D unclear. This CDR3 is 15 amino acids long. Germline CDR1 and CDR2: SEHNR and FQNEAQ (reference sequence). Trimming took off 4 bases at V and 0 bases at J, with 9 bases between the two ends.

In this sample, this clone turned up once. The chain has TRBV6-5 and TRBJ2-6; tentatively, D is TRBD1 (5 bases). Germline V gene lookup returns CDR1 MNHEY and CDR2 SVGAGI. The CDR3 runs 16 residues. Trimming left V 2 bases short and J 4 bases short, with 12 bases between. The CDR3 DNA sequence: TGTGCCAGCAGTTACGATTCAGGGTCAGGGGCCAACGTCCTGACTTTC. Protein product: CASSYDSGSGANVLTF.

J is TRBJ1-2 and V is TRBV6-6, with D unclear. V shed 6 bases and J shed 8 bases, with 13 bases lying between them. Per germline, CDR1 MNHNY and CDR2 SVGAGI (reference sequence). The CDR3 consists of 12 residues. The CDR3 protein is CASRQVDSGYTF. The CDR3 DNA reads TGTGCCAGCAGACAAGTGGACTCGGGCTACACCTTC.

The rearrangement joins TRBV28 to TRBJ2-1; TRBD2 agrees at 7 bases. V lost 2 bases and J lost 6; bases outside the gene matches: 7. This CDR3 comprises 15 residues. The germline V gene encodes CDR1 MDHEN and CDR2 SYDVKM. DNA for the CDR3: TGTGCCAGCAGTTTAGCGGGAGTCGGGTTCAATGAGCAGTTCTTC. Translating it yields CASSLAGVGFNEQFF.

The J gene is TRBJ2-3, the V gene TRBV6-6, with D perhaps TRBD2 (5 bases). From germline, CDR1 is MNHNY and CDR2 SVGAGI (reference sequence). The V end was cut by 5 bases, the J end by 5 bases, with 5 bases between. The CDR3 is 11 amino acids. CDR3 sequence: CASSGLDTQYF. CDR3 coding DNA: TGTGCCAGCAGTGGACTAGATACGCAGTATTTT.

The V call is TRBV5-1, the J call TRBJ1-2, with unresolved D. The V and J ends lost 0 bases and 2 bases respectively, with 17 bases between them. There are 17 residues in the CDR3. The germline gives CDR1 SGHRS, CDR2 YFSETQ. The CDR3 DNA reads as TGCGCCAGCAGCTTGGGTGTCGCTAGACAAAGCAACTATGGCTACACCTTC. Translated: CASSLGVARQSNYGYTF.

The V and J genes are TRBV7-9 and TRBJ2-3; weak D call: TRBD2 (6 bases). Germline CDR1 is SEHNR and CDR2 is FQNEAQ (reference sequence). This CDR3 is 15 amino acids long. V dropped 5 bases and J dropped 0 bases, with 12 bases sitting between them. The CDR3 DNA follows: TGTGCCAGCAGCCTAAGACTAGGGAGCACAGATACGCAGTATTTT. Translated, it gives CASSLRLGSTDTQYF.

This chain links TRBV6-2 or TRBV6-3 with TRBJ1-1, with D unresolved. Germline-derived CDR1 and CDR2 are MNHEY and SVGEGT. Trimming took off 2 bases at V and 3 bases at J, with 7 bases between the two ends. CDR3 length equals 13 residues. CDR3: CASSYVAYTEAFF. CDR3 coding DNA: TGTGCCAGCAGTTACGTCGCTTACACTGAAGCTTTCTTT.

The V and J genes are TRBV27 and TRBJ1-1, with D possibly being TRBD1 (6 bases). Germline CDR1 and CDR2: MNHEY and SMNVEV (reference sequence). V was pared by 7 bases and J by 1 base, with 16 bases between. CDR3 length equals 15 residues. The CDR3 loop is CASTPVGGANTEAFF. In nucleotides, the CDR3 is TGTGCCAGCACCCCGGTGGGGGGCGCGAACACTGAAGCTTTCTTT.

Turning to this clone: Germline is not matched at one junction end, which may reflect a read error. CDR3 sequence: CAGSRTDPNYGYTF. The CDR3 DNA reads TGCGCCGGCAGCCGGACAGACCCTAACTATGGCTACACCTTC. The chain links TRBV5-1 to TRBJ1-2, with a weak D call TRBD1 (6 bases). The CDR3 runs to 14 residues. CDR1 SGHRS and CDR2 YFSETQ come from the germline V gene.

The CDR3 sequence: CASSQGPMAFF. CDR3 nucleotides: TGCGCCAGCAGCCAAGGCCCGATGGCTTTCTTT. The chain recombines TRBV4-3 with TRBJ1-1; D is ambiguous. Per germline, CDR1 LGHNA and CDR2 YSLEER. V lost 1 base to trimming and J lost 11 bases, with 8 bases between them. The CDR3 is 11 residues long.

The sample holds one count of this clone. The genes are TRBV11-2 and TRBJ1-2, with D possibly being TRBD1 (5 bases). The CDR3 covers 16 residues. Trimming removed 0 bases from V and 6 bases from J, with 17 bases in between. CDR1 and CDR2 (germline): SGHAT, FQNNGV. The CDR3 reads CASSLEVVLVGDGYTF. The CDR3 coding sequence is TGTGCCAGCAGCTTAGAGGTGGTTTTGGTGGGGGATGGCTACACCTTC.

J is TRBJ1-2 and V is TRBV30, with D perhaps matching TRBD1 (5 bases). This CDR3 has 13 amino acids. The V and J ends lost 0 bases and 7 bases respectively, with 12 bases between them. The germline CDR1 and CDR2 sequences are GTSNPN and SVGIG (reference sequence). As DNA, the CDR3 is TGTGCCTGGAGTGTAATGGGGGAGGGTGGCTACACCTTC. This codes for CAWSVMGEGGYTF.